This T cell receptor beta chain was sequenced during a study of T cell repertoires in cytomegalovirus infection. Study-wide context: Signatures in public TCR beta sequences pointed to both CMV infection and matching HLA type.

This clonotype was observed many times. Its antigen is unidentified. TCRdb called the reads again in MiXCR, with one record for every CDR3 protein. The profile covers roughly 640,000 distinct CDR3 sequences, with roughly 24% appearing a single time and approximately 8.2% taken by the ten largest. Germline V lookup: CDR1 LNHDA, CDR2 SQIVND (reference sequence). V was clipped by 3 bases and J by 5 bases, with 11 bases between them. The CDR3 is 14 residues long. Study outcomes and limitations: There were carriers of CMV plus the relevant HLA, and cumulative public TCR beta family frequency identified them. Clonotype analysis showed dominance of the ex vivo response by HLA-C-restricted CMV-specific TCR beta clonotypes.

What was sequenced was CD8+ T cells from PBMCs. The source of this sequence is a human donor in good health (CMV status not recorded). Some clones in this sample may be carry-over from other donors' samples. The rearrangement joins TRBV19 to TRBJ1-5; perhaps TRBD1 as D (6 bases). CDR3: CASSIPRTDQPQHF. Here the CDR3 DNA reads TGTGCCAGTAGTATTCCCCGGACAGATCAGCCCCAGCATTTT.